These 26 T cell receptor beta chains share one sample of origin, sequenced in a study of blood T cell repertoires in COVID-19. Sequencing was performed with immunoSEQ multiplex PCR; in TCRdb, only in-frame clones are kept and a portion is missing. The data hold 100,000 to 150,000 clones, with about 83% observed a single time. The specimen sequenced was peripheral blood. The receptors were gathered from a man in his sixties with acute or convalescent COVID-19.

The V and J genes are TRBV7-2 and TRBJ2-3, with TRBD1 as a possible D gene (8 bases). Trimming removed 5 bases from V and 2 bases from J, with 17 bases in between. This CDR3 is 16 amino acids long. From germline, CDR1 is SGHTA and CDR2 FQGNSA. The CDR3 nucleotides are TGTGCCAGCAGCCCTTTACAGGGGGGGTTCACAGATACGCAGTATTTT. Residues: CASSPLQGGFTDTQYF.

The rearrangement uses TRBV6-6 and TRBJ2-3, with 14 bases fitting TRBD2. Germline V lookup: CDR1 MNHNY, CDR2 SVGAGI (reference sequence). The trim removed 5 bases at V and 2 bases at J, leaving 9 bases unmatched. This CDR3 comprises 18 residues. The CDR3 protein is CASSLTSGRALSTDTQYF. CDR3 in DNA: TGTGCCAGCAGTCTGACTAGCGGGAGGGCCCTCTCCACAGATACGCAGTATTTT.

V usage is TRBV19 and J usage is TRBJ2-3; the D gene is possibly TRBD2 (6 bases). Germline V gene lookup returns CDR1 LNHDA and CDR2 SQIVND (reference sequence). The V end was cut by 5 bases, the J end by 2 bases, with 11 bases between. CDR3 length: 14 residues. For the CDR3, the DNA is TGTGCCAGTAGTTTAGGGACTTCCACAGATACGCAGTATTTT. This gives the protein CASSLGTSTDTQYF.

The rearrangement joins TRBV5-1 to TRBJ2-3, with a weak D call TRBD1 (6 bases). CDR1 is SGHRS and CDR2 is YFSETQ in the germline V gene. CDR3 size: 14 residues. Trimming stripped 4 bases from V and 4 bases from J, with 13 bases between. The CDR3 nucleotides are TGCGCCAGCAGCGTCCAGGGGTCCCCAGATACGCAGTATTTT. Translation gives CASSVQGSPDTQYF.

This clone was observed a few times. The rearrangement links TRBV5-6 to TRBJ2-7; D is possibly TRBD2 (6 bases). Trimming left V 7 bases short and J 0 bases short, with 8 bases between. Germline-derived CDR1 and CDR2 are SGHDT and YYEEEE. The CDR3 contains 12 residues. CDR3 sequence reads: CASGDSSYEQYF. DNA for the CDR3: TGTGCCAGCGGGGACTCCTCCTACGAGCAGTACTTC.

V gene TRBV24-1 combines with J gene TRBJ2-7; 7 positions agree with TRBD2. The CDR3 extends over 14 amino acids. Germline V gene data show CDR1 as KGHDR and CDR2 as SFDVKD. V lost 4 bases to trimming and J lost 2 bases; unmatched junction nucleotides: 4. The CDR3 reads CATSERREPYEQYF. The CDR3 DNA is TGTGCCACCAGTGAGCGGCGGGAGCCCTACGAGCAGTACTTC.

The chain uses TRBV6-2 or TRBV6-3 and TRBJ2-1; TRBD2 matches at 11 bases. The CDR3 length is 18 residues. Per the germline V gene, CDR1 is MNHEY and CDR2 is SVGEGT. J lost 6 bases, V lost 5 bases, and 15 bases had no gene match. CDR3 in amino acids: CASSTQLTSGIVTNEQFF. CDR3 bases: TGTGCCAGCAGTACCCAACTGACTAGCGGGATTGTTACCAATGAGCAGTTCTTC.

The V call is TRBV5-1, the J call TRBJ1-1; possibly TRBD1 for D (5 bases). The CDR3 length is 14 residues. V lost 7 bases and J 2 bases, leaving 15 bases between the germline ends. The V gene's germline CDR1 is SGHRS and CDR2 YFSETQ. The CDR3 DNA follows: TGCGCCAGCGCCGTCCTAGGGGAAAACACTGAAGCTTTCTTT. It is translated as CASAVLGENTEAFF.

This clone has just one count. The chain combines TRBV30 with TRBJ1-6; 9 bases match TRBD1. With V trimmed by 2 bases and J by 0 bases, 5 bases remained unmatched. This CDR3 is built from 17 residues. Germline V gene sequence: CDR1 GTSNPN, CDR2 SVGIG (reference sequence). In DNA form, the CDR3 reads TGTGCCTGGAGTCCCCCGACAGGGGGCTCCTATAATTCACCCCTCCACTTT. Translated, it gives CAWSPPTGGSYNSPLHF.

The rearrangement links TRBV3-1 (or the pseudogene TRBV3-2) to TRBJ2-1; 10 bases agree with TRBD2. Trimming cost V 5 bases and J 6 bases; bases outside gene matches: 7. Germline V gives CDR1 LGHDT, CDR2 YNNKEL (reference sequence). The CDR3 covers 15 residues. The CDR3 DNA reads TGTGCCAGCAGCTACAGAGCGGGAGGGCCCAATGAGCAGTTCTTC. Its protein product is CASSYRAGGPNEQFF.

V gene TRBV15 combines with J gene TRBJ1-5; D is unresolved. CDR1 LNHNV and CDR2 YYDKDF come from the germline V gene (reference sequence). Trimming removed 1 base at V and 8 bases at J, with 6 bases between. This CDR3 comprises 12 residues. The CDR3 here is CATSRVDKPQHF. The DNA for the CDR3 is TGTGCCACCAGCAGAGTAGATAAGCCCCAGCATTTT.

This clone has just one count. The CDR3 coding sequence is TGTGCCAGCAGCCCCTCCCTCAATGAGCAGTTCTTC. Translated: CASSPSLNEQFF. The chain recombines TRBV12-3 or TRBV12-4 with TRBJ2-1; no clear D. V was cut by 6 bases and J by 6 bases, with 9 bases left in between. The CDR3 spans 12 residues.

V usage is TRBV18 and J usage is TRBJ1-4, with 9 bases matching TRBD1. Looked up from germline, CDR1 is KGHSH and CDR2 is LQKENI. V lost 6 bases to trimming and J lost 5 bases; unmatched junction nucleotides: 4. The CDR3 has 14 residues. The CDR3 loop reads CASSPGTGNEKLFF. In DNA, the CDR3 is TGTGCCAGCTCGCCCGGGACAGGGAATGAAAAACTGTTTTTT.

The V call is TRBV18, the J call TRBJ1-5, with D perhaps TRBD1 (6 bases). V lost 6 bases to trimming and J lost 2 bases, with 11 bases between them. The CDR3 is 14 residues long. CDR1 is KGHSH and CDR2 is LQKENI in the germline V gene. The CDR3 sequence: CASSYGTRNQPQHF. CDR3 nucleotide sequence: TGTGCCAGCTCCTACGGGACACGCAATCAGCCCCAGCATTTT.

This chain connects TRBV5-1 to TRBJ1-2, with a tentative D call TRBD1 (6 bases). CDR1 and CDR2 (germline): SGHRS, YFSETQ. This CDR3 is 15 amino acids long. The V and J ends lost 4 bases and 4 bases respectively, with 17 bases between them. CDR3 sequence (DNA): TGCGCCAGCAGCATGACGGAACAGGGTGGCTATGGCTACACCTTC. Its protein is CASSMTEQGGYGYTF.

The genes are TRBV6-2 or TRBV6-3 and TRBJ2-7; D remains ambiguous. In germline, CDR1 is MNHEY, CDR2 SVGEGT. The CDR3 contains 11 residues. The ends were cut back, 2 bases at V and 6 bases at J, with 5 bases in the middle. The chain's CDR3 is CASSYIGEQYF. CDR3 nucleotides: TGTGCCAGCAGTTACATCGGCGAGCAGTACTTC.

The chain links TRBV5-4 to TRBJ2-1; 10 bases fit TRBD2. CDR1 SGHNT and CDR2 YYREEE come from the germline V gene (reference sequence). V lost 4 bases to trimming and J lost 5 bases; unmatched junction nucleotides: 6. CDR3 length: 15 residues. In DNA form, the CDR3 reads TGTGCCAGCAGCCCTCCTACTAGCGGGAACAATGAGCAGTTCTTC. Its translation: CASSPPTSGNNEQFF.

This clone has just a few counts. The chain joins TRBV27 to TRBJ2-3; possible D gene TRBD2, 5 bases. Germline V gives CDR1 MNHEY, CDR2 SMNVEV (reference sequence). Trimming stripped 4 bases from V and 3 bases from J, with 8 bases between. The CDR3 totals 13 residues. The CDR3 loop reads CASSSPGTDTQYF. DNA of the CDR3: TGTGCCAGCAGTTCCCCGGGGACAGATACGCAGTATTTT.

The chain uses TRBV6-5 and TRBJ2-3; TRBD1 agrees at 10 bases. Germline lookup yields CDR1 MNHEY and CDR2 SVGAGI. Trimming cost V 6 bases and J 4 bases; bases outside gene matches: 7. The CDR3 has 15 residues. As DNA, the CDR3 is TGTGCCAGCAGACCCGGGACAGGGGTGGCAGATACGCAGTATTTT. Protein product: CASRPGTGVADTQYF.

The genes are TRBV5-6 and TRBJ2-3; 8 bases map to TRBD1. Germline assignment: CDR1 SGHDT and CDR2 YYEEEE. The length of the CDR3 is 14 residues. V shed 4 bases and J 1 base; nucleotides not matched to a gene: 2. The CDR3 sequence: CASSTGQGTDTQYF. CDR3 sequence (DNA): TGTGCCAGCAGCACGGGACAGGGCACAGATACGCAGTATTTT.

The chain joins TRBV28 to TRBJ1-6, with D possibly TRBD1 on 6 matching bases. Germline V CDR1 and CDR2: MDHEN, SYDVKM. V lost 7 bases and J 7 bases, leaving 17 bases between the germline ends. CDR3 length: 15 residues. CDR3 sequence reads: CASMGWEGVNSPLHF. CDR3 nucleotides: TGTGCCAGCATGGGGTGGGAGGGGGTGAATTCACCCCTCCACTTT.

V and J are TRBV11-2 and TRBJ2-5, with 9 bases fitting TRBD2. CDR1 SGHAT and CDR2 FQNNGV come from the germline V gene. V dropped 5 bases and J dropped 0; count of bases not matched to a gene: 7. The length of the CDR3 is 16 residues. In nucleotides, the CDR3 is TGTGCCAGCAGCCTTAGCGGGGGTGGGTACCAAGAGACCCAGTACTTC. Its protein is CASSLSGGGYQETQYF.

The chain couples TRBV5-5 to TRBJ1-2; weak D call: TRBD1 (5 bases). V dropped 7 bases and J dropped 6 bases, with 19 bases sitting between them. The length of the CDR3 is 14 residues. Germline loops: CDR1 SGHKS, CDR2 YYEKEE (reference sequence). Here the CDR3 reads CASLPLGGENGYTF. For the CDR3, the DNA is TGTGCCAGCCTCCCCCTGGGGGGAGAGAATGGCTACACCTTC.

V is TRBV30 and J is TRBJ2-7; 8 nucleotides line up with TRBD1. The CDR3 loop spans 12 amino acids. The V gene end was trimmed by 5 bases and the J gene end by 3 bases; junction bases not matched to a gene: 3. The V gene's germline CDR1 is GTSNPN and CDR2 SVGIG (reference sequence). CDR3 sequence (DNA): TGTGCCTGGGATGGGACAGGCTACGAGCAGTACTTC. This gives the protein CAWDGTGYEQYF.

The chain employs TRBV28 and TRBJ1-6; TRBD1 aligns across 7 bases. Trimming took 4 bases from V and 9 from J; bases not matched to a gene: 9. The CDR3 extends over 15 amino acids. Germline CDR1 reads MDHEN; CDR2 reads SYDVKM. DNA of the CDR3: TGTGCCAGCAGTTCACCCATGACAGGGTTTTCACCCCTCCACTTT. Residues: CASSSPMTGFSPLHF. Looking up the rest from reference TRBV28 and TRBJ1-6 gives the full variable domain: DVKVTQSSRYLVKRTGEKVFLECVQDMDHENMFWYRQDPGLGLRLIYFSYDVKMKEKGDIPEGYSVSREKKERFSLILESASTNQTSMYLCASSSPMTGFSPLHFGNGTRLTVT.

The V gene is TRBV28, the J gene TRBJ1-5; 10 positions match TRBD1. This CDR3 has 15 residues. Germline lookup yields CDR1 MDHEN and CDR2 SYDVKM. J gave up 6 bases and V 10 bases, and 12 bases lay outside the gene matches. CDR3 in DNA: TGTGCCACCCGGGACAGGGGAGACAGTGCTCAGCCCCAGCATTTT. Its protein product is CATRDRGDSAQPQHF.